This T cell receptor beta chain is drawn from a study of neurological immune-mediated disorders. Notes on the study in general: HTLV-1-associated myelopathy displayed the greatest TCR clonal expansion, and multiple sclerosis exhibited the smallest, lower than that of healthy controls.

Ends included, the CDR3 has 8 residues. 5'RACE generated cDNA with 10-nucleotide random UMIs. Every sequencing run produced over 180 million TCR-beta sequences that came from 15-18 subjects. TCRdb ran MiXCR on the 5' RACE reads and lists one entry per CDR3 protein. The sample yields about 50,000 distinct CDR3 sequences, 9% to 12% seen once. This clonotype was picked up many times. Its antigen is currently unknown. The conserved phenylalanine or tryptophan is not found at the CDR3 terminus, so this likely reflects a read error. The DNA is omitted, as the CDR3 cannot be located on it reliably, and the CDR3 follows TCRdb's listing.

The rearrangement links TRBV12-3 or TRBV12-4 to TRBJ1-4; the table names TRBD1, a call not compared with the DNA. The receptor's source is a woman in her thirties or forties with HTLV-1-associated myelopathy (HAM/TSP). The sequencing input was PBMCs. CDR3 sequence reads: CASTSGFD.